The 30 T cell receptor beta chains listed next were all sequenced from one sample in a study of blood T cell repertoires in COVID-19. Measured with immunoSEQ multiplex PCR; TCRdb has only the in-frame clones, and not every one. Of approximately 210,000 clones in the sample, roughly nine tenths were seen once. The sequenced sample was peripheral blood. These receptors all come from a man aged 40-49 years with acute or convalescent COVID-19.

The rearrangement links TRBV7-2 to TRBJ2-3; D gene unclear. The CDR3 is 14 residues long. Per the germline V gene, CDR1 is SGHTA and CDR2 is FQGNSA. Trimming stripped 4 bases from V and 1 base from J, with 9 bases between. CDR3 amino acids: CASSSARGTDTQYF. The CDR3 DNA sequence: TGTGCCAGCAGCTCAGCTCGGGGCACAGATACGCAGTATTTT.

The rearrangement joins TRBV9 to TRBJ1-1; D unclear. CDR1 is SGDLS and CDR2 is YYNGEE in the germline V gene. There are 13 residues in the CDR3. The germline V and J ends were trimmed by 1 base and 8 bases, with 12 bases remaining between them. The CDR3 region is CASSVSLGLEAFF. The CDR3 nucleotides read TGTGCCAGCAGCGTATCCCTGGGCCTAGAAGCTTTCTTT.

The chain joins TRBV5-1 to TRBJ2-5; D is uncertain. The CDR3 is 14 amino acids. Germline-derived CDR1 and CDR2 are SGHRS and YFSETQ. The ends were cut back, 4 bases at V and 5 bases at J, with 15 bases in the middle. The CDR3 protein is CASSPNQVAETQYF. CDR3 nucleotide sequence: TGCGCCAGCAGCCCCAATCAGGTGGCGGAGACCCAGTACTTC.

The gene calls are TRBV10-3 and TRBJ2-7, with 8 bases fitting TRBD2. Germline-derived CDR1 and CDR2 are ENHRY and SYGVKD. The ends lost 2 bases at V and 3 bases at J; junction bases unmatched: 3. The CDR3 covers 14 residues. The CDR3 loop reads CAISETAGGYEQYF. The CDR3 bases are TGTGCCATCAGTGAGACGGCGGGGGGCTACGAGCAGTACTTC.

This chain connects TRBV7-8 to TRBJ2-7; 7 positions agree with TRBD2. The CDR3 is 13 residues long. Per the germline V gene, CDR1 is SGHVS and CDR2 is FQNEAQ. Trimming at V came to 8 bases and at J to 5 bases, leaving 9 bases not matched to a gene. The DNA for the CDR3 is TGTGCCAGCGGGGGAGGGAGGTCCGACGAGCAGTACTTC. Amino acid sequence: CASGGGRSDEQYF.

The genes are TRBV12-2 and TRBJ1-2; TRBD1 reflects the table's D call only, with no check against the DNA. TRBV12-2 is given as a pseudogene. The CDR3 loop spans 16 amino acids. The CDR3 is CASRLANDRGRGGYTF. The CDR3 DNA is TGTGCAAGTCGCTTAGCGAACGACAGGGGGCGCGGGGGCTACACCTTC.

The V and J genes are TRBV7-8 and TRBJ2-1; 7 bases are a match to TRBD1. The germline CDR1 and CDR2 sequences are SGHVS and FQNEAQ. CDR3 length equals 16 residues. V lost 2 bases and J lost 1; bases outside the gene matches: 5. CDR3 residues: CASSLLGTASYNEQFF. CDR3 sequence (DNA): TGTGCCAGCAGCTTATTAGGGACAGCTTCCTACAATGAGCAGTTCTTC.

The rearrangement uses TRBV28 and TRBJ2-2; 9 nucleotides agree with TRBD1. The CDR3 sequence is 14 residues long. Germline trimming cut 2 bases from V and 7 bases from J; bases unmatched to any gene: 2. Germline V lookup: CDR1 MDHEN, CDR2 SYDVKM. The CDR3 loop is CASSLTGGGGELFF. Written as DNA, the CDR3 is TGTGCCAGCAGTTTAACAGGGGGCGGCGGGGAGCTGTTTTTT.

V and J are TRBV29-1 and TRBJ1-1; D possibly corresponds to TRBD1 (6 bases). Germline values: CDR1 SQVTM, CDR2 ANQGSEA. Deletions cut 7 bases from V and 7 bases from J, with 13 bases between. This CDR3 is 11 amino acids long. The CDR3 DNA sequence: TGCAGCGGCGAACAGGGCATTGAAGCTTTCTTT. This sequence encodes CSGEQGIEAFF.

The gene calls are TRBV19 and TRBJ2-2, with TRBD1 as a possible D gene (5 bases). The V gene's germline CDR1 is LNHDA and CDR2 SQIVND (reference sequence). The CDR3 runs 14 residues. V lost 3 bases to trimming and J lost 6 bases, with 11 bases between them. The CDR3, as DNA: TGTGCCAGTAGTATTACAGGCATCGCCGGGGAGCTGTTTTTT. This translates into CASSITGIAGELFF. Filled out from reference TRBV19 and TRBJ2-2, the complete variable domain reads DGGITQSPKYLFRKEGQNVTLSCEQNLNHDAMYWYRQDPGQGLRLIYYSQIVNDFQKGDIAEGYSVSREKKESFPLTVTSAQKNPTAFYLCASSITGIAGELFFGEGSRLTVL.

The rearrangement links TRBV9 to TRBJ1-1; no clear D. The ends were cut back, 4 bases at V and 7 bases at J, with 11 bases in the middle. CDR1 SGDLS and CDR2 YYNGEE come from the germline V gene. CDR3 size: 12 residues. Here the CDR3 reads CASSPPRYEAFF. CDR3 bases: TGTGCCAGCAGCCCCCCCCGGTATGAAGCTTTCTTT. The whole variable domain, filled in from reference TRBV9 and TRBJ1-1, reads DSGVTQTPKHLITATGQRVTLRCSPRSGDLSVYWYQQSLDQGLQFLIQYYNGEERAKGNILERFSAQQFPDLHSELNLSSLELGDSALYFCASSPPRYEAFFGQGTRLTVV.

The chain links TRBV5-6 to TRBJ1-2, with 9 bases matching TRBD1. CDR3 size: 16 residues. Germline CDR1 SGHDT, CDR2 YYEEEE. Germline trimming cut 0 bases from V and 3 bases from J; bases unmatched to any gene: 6. CDR3 coding DNA: TGTGCCAGCAGCTTGGTATCGGGACAGGGCGACTATGGCTACACCTTC. Its translation is CASSLVSGQGDYGYTF.

The sample holds one count of this clone. J is TRBJ1-5 and V is TRBV4-1; D is undetermined. Per the germline V gene, CDR1 is MGHRA and CDR2 is YSYEKL. V was trimmed by 0 bases and J by 8 bases, leaving 8 bases between them. CDR3 length equals 13 residues. The CDR3 region has the DNA TGCGCCAGCAGCCAAGAGCCGGTTGAGCCCCAGCATTTT. The encoded protein is CASSQEPVEPQHF.

The V call is TRBV5-1, the J call TRBJ2-7; D is possibly TRBD2 (5 bases). This CDR3 comprises 14 residues. Trimming cost V 4 bases and J 3 bases, with 14 bases left between them. Per germline, CDR1 SGHRS and CDR2 YFSETQ. The DNA for the CDR3 is TGCGCCAGCAGCCCGGACGGGAAATACTACGAGCAGTACTTC. Protein product: CASSPDGKYYEQYF.

V and J are TRBV11-3 and TRBJ2-3, with TRBD2 matching 8 bases. The CDR3 contains 15 residues. Trimming at V came to 1 base and at J to 3 bases, leaving 3 bases not matched to a gene. Germline loops: CDR1 SGHNT, CDR2 YENEEA. The CDR3 region is CASSLGSGETDTQYF. CDR3 in DNA: TGTGCCAGCAGCTTAGGTAGCGGGGAAACAGATACGCAGTATTTT. Full variable domain (remainder filled in from reference TRBV11-3 and TRBJ2-3): EAGVVQSPRYKIIEKKQPVAFWCNPISGHNTLYWYLQNLGQGPELLIRYENEEAVDDSQLPKDRFSAERLKGVDSTLKIQPAELGDSAVYLCASSLGSGETDTQYFGPGTRLTVL.

The rearrangement links TRBV28 to TRBJ1-2; 10 bases line up with TRBD1. The germline gives CDR1 MDHEN, CDR2 SYDVKM. V lost 6 bases and J lost 4; bases outside the gene matches: 8. This CDR3 region has 15 residues. The CDR3 nucleotides are TGTGCCAGCAGCCCGACAGGGGGCGAGGTCTATGGCTACACCTTC. Translated, it gives CASSPTGGEVYGYTF.

The rearrangement links TRBV13 to TRBJ1-3; 9 bases align to TRBD1. Per germline, CDR1 PRHDT and CDR2 FYEKMQ (reference sequence). This CDR3 contains 15 residues. The V gene end was trimmed by 5 bases and the J gene end by 4 bases; junction bases not matched to a gene: 6. CDR3 sequence: CASSPNRGLGNTIYF. The CDR3 DNA is TGTGCCAGCAGCCCCAACAGGGGGCTGGGAAACACCATATATTTT.

The V gene is TRBV6-9, the J gene TRBJ2-5, with D perhaps matching TRBD2 (5 bases). The germline V gene has CDR1 MNHGY and CDR2 SVAAGI. The CDR3 totals 13 residues. The V and J ends lost 2 bases and 7 bases respectively, with 11 bases between them. The CDR3 bases are TGTGCCAGCAGTTATGAACTAGATCGGACCCAGTACTTC. It translates to CASSYELDRTQYF.

The chain is built from TRBV7-2 and TRBJ2-2, with D possibly matching TRBD2 (6 bases). V was cut by 4 bases and J by 6 bases, with 12 bases left in between. This CDR3 is 14 amino acids long. Germline CDR1 and CDR2: SGHTA and FQGNSA. The chain's CDR3 is CASSWGVAPGELFF. The CDR3 coding sequence is TGTGCCAGCAGCTGGGGGGTAGCACCCGGGGAGCTGTTTTTT.

The rearrangement uses TRBV11-3 and TRBJ2-4; D may be TRBD2 (5 bases). From germline, CDR1 is SGHNT and CDR2 YENEEA. The V gene lost 4 bases and the J gene lost 2 bases, with 18 bases spanning the gap. The CDR3 spans 17 residues. The CDR3 protein is CASSSQPGWGTKNIQYF. CDR3 coding DNA: TGTGCCAGCAGCTCCCAGCCGGGGTGGGGAACCAAAAACATTCAGTACTTC.

This chain uses TRBV19 with TRBJ1-5; D may be TRBD1 (6 bases). The CDR3 is 13 amino acids. Germline CDR1 is LNHDA and CDR2 is SQIVND (reference sequence). The ends were cut back, 5 bases at V and 5 bases at J, with 10 bases in the middle. The CDR3 spells CASSFHRDQPQHF. In nucleotides, the CDR3 is TGTGCCAGTAGTTTCCACAGGGATCAGCCCCAGCATTTT.

This clone has more than one count but fewer than ten. V and J are TRBV5-4 and TRBJ2-7; TRBD1 matches 7 bases. The V and J ends lost 4 bases and 0 bases, in that order; junction bases with no gene match: 10. Germline assignment: CDR1 SGHNT and CDR2 YYREEE (reference sequence). This CDR3 has 16 amino acids. The CDR3 DNA is TGTGCCAGCAGCCGAATGACGGACAGGTACTCCTACGAGCAGTACTTC. Translating it yields CASSRMTDRYSYEQYF.

The V and J genes are TRBV18 and TRBJ2-1, with D possibly TRBD1 on 5 matching bases. The CDR3 has 16 residues. V was trimmed by 1 base and J by 6 bases, leaving 16 bases between them. Germline CDR1 is KGHSH and CDR2 is LQKENI. The CDR3 DNA sequence: TGTGCCAGCTCACCACGGGGCGGTCAAAGAGGCAATGAGCAGTTCTTC. Translating it yields CASSPRGGQRGNEQFF.

This chain links TRBV30 with TRBJ1-1; 8 nucleotides match TRBD1. CDR3 length equals 12 residues. Trimming cost V 5 bases and J 5 bases; bases outside gene matches: 4. Germline loops: CDR1 GTSNPN, CDR2 SVGIG (reference sequence). CDR3 nucleotides: TGTGCCTGGGGACAGGGACGAACTGAAGCTTTCTTT. This translates into CAWGQGRTEAFF.

This clone was observed a single time. The genes are TRBV19 and TRBJ2-7, with 8 bases lining up with TRBD1. V trimming: 5 bases; J trimming: 0 bases; junction bases outside the gene matches: 6. CDR1 LNHDA and CDR2 SQIVND come from the germline V gene (reference sequence). The CDR3 covers 15 residues. CDR3 in amino acids: CASSPRGLYSYEQYF. In nucleotides, the CDR3 is TGTGCCAGTAGTCCCAGGGGGCTATACTCCTACGAGCAGTACTTC.

This clone was counted only a few times. Other DNA sequences in the sample encode the same CDR3. In DNA form, the CDR3 reads TGTGCCAGCAGCTCGTCAGGTTACAATGAGCAGTTCTTC. The encoded protein is CASSSSGYNEQFF. J is TRBJ2-1 and V is TRBV7-9; D remains ambiguous. The CDR3 has 13 amino acids. The ends were cut back, 4 bases at V and 4 bases at J, with 8 bases in the middle. CDR1 and CDR2 from the germline V gene are SEHNR and FQNEAQ (reference sequence).

V is TRBV19 and J is TRBJ1-5, with D hard to call. Germline loops: CDR1 LNHDA, CDR2 SQIVND (reference sequence). The CDR3 runs 13 residues. The germline V and J ends were trimmed by 11 bases and 1 base, with 12 bases remaining between them. The CDR3 nucleotides are TGTGCCGGCGGGGAGAGGAGCAATCAGCCCCAGCATTTT. Amino acids: CAGGERSNQPQHF.

The chain combines TRBV6-5 with TRBJ2-5; 7 bases match TRBD1. V lost 5 bases, J lost 4 bases, and 10 bases stayed unmatched. Germline CDR1 reads MNHEY; CDR2 reads SVGAGI. CDR3 size: 15 residues. As DNA, the CDR3 is TGTGCCAGCAGTCTAGGGACAGCCAGTTTAGAGACCCAGTACTTC. Encoded protein: CASSLGTASLETQYF.

The V call is TRBV5-4, the J call TRBJ2-1, with 8 nucleotides matching TRBD2. Germline values: CDR1 SGHNT, CDR2 YYREEE (reference sequence). The J segment lost 6 bases and the V segment lost 1 base, leaving 6 bases of the junction unmatched. This CDR3 is built from 15 residues. This chain's CDR3 is CASSLRLAGRNEQFF. As DNA, the CDR3 is TGTGCCAGCAGCTTGCGATTAGCGGGGCGCAATGAGCAGTTCTTC.

V gene TRBV29-1 combines with J gene TRBJ2-7; D not certain. V lost 2 bases to trimming and J lost 2 bases, with 7 bases between them. The CDR3 length is 12 residues. Germline V CDR1 and CDR2: SQVTM, ANQGSEA. This CDR3 is CSVETRPYEQYF. DNA of the CDR3: TGCAGCGTTGAAACGAGGCCCTACGAGCAGTACTTC.